This TCR beta chain came from a study of OX40 agonist ivuxolimab in advanced cancers. Looking at the study overall: A male proportion of over 70% was recorded, with mean age roughly 60 years and range about 20 to 79. Eligibility rules accepted prior anti-PD-1, anti-PD-L1 or anti-CTLA-4 therapy, and around 44% had some.

This clone was found once. The antigen remains unidentified. Study-wide results and caveats: Patients with a partial response at 0.1-3.0 mg/kg had among the lowest clonal expansion.

The CDR3 runs 13 residues. Germline V gene sequence: CDR1 ENHRY, CDR2 SYGVKD. After removal of 7 bases from V and 6 bases from J, the junction contained 6 bases not matched to a gene. Profiled with immunoSEQ multiplex PCR; TCRdb holds only in-frame clones, not every one. The table has approximately 84,000 clones, approximately 90% seen once; the top ten hold 0.43%. The chain uses TRBV10-3 and TRBJ1-5; 7 nucleotides match TRBD1. This sample comprised CD4+ or CD8+ T cells sorted from blood, obtained in a trial of the OX40 agonist ivuxolimab. This sequence originates from an adult with an advanced solid tumor such as melanoma, head and neck, liver or kidney cancer. In nucleotides, the CDR3 is TGTGCCATCACCACAGGGGAGGGTCAGCCCCAGCATTTT. Translating gives CAITTGEGQPQHF.